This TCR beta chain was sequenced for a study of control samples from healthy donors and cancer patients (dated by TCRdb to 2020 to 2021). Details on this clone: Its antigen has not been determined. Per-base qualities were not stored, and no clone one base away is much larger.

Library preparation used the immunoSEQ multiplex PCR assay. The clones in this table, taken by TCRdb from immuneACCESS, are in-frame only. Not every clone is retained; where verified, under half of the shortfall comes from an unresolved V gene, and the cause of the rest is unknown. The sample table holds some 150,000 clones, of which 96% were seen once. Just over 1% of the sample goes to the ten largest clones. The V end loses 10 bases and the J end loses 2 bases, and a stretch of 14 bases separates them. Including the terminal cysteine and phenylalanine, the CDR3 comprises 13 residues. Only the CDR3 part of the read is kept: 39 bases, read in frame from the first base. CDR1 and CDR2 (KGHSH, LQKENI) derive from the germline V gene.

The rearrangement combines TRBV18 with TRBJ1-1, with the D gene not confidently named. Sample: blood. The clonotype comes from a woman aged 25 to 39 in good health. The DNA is TGTGCCACTTCGGGAGGGCTAAACACTGAAGCTTTCTTT. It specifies CATSGGLNTEAFF.